This T cell receptor (beta chain) emerged from a study of blood T cell repertoires in COVID-19. Original analysis: Using reference gene primer amplification, nucleated cell counts were estimated. Clones were sequenced by immunoSEQ multiplex PCR, and TCRdb holds only the in-frame ones, with some missing. V, J and clone size are taken as reported in that table, and D and trimming were inferred from the DNA itself. The table lists around 200,000 clones, 80% to 85% of them singletons. Germline CDR1 and CDR2: MNHEY and SVGEGT. Trimming cost V 4 bases and J 4 bases, with 14 bases left between them. The CDR3 loop spans 15 amino acids.

The sample consisted of peripheral blood. V is TRBV6-2 or TRBV6-3 and J is TRBJ1-5, with a weak D call TRBD1 (6 bases). The TCR sequence derives from a man in his forties or fifties with active or convalescent COVID-19. CDR3 nucleotide sequence: TGTGCCAGCAGTTCAATCGGACAGATTAATCAGCCCCAGCATTTT. Its translation: CASSSIGQINQPQHF.